This TCR beta chain was captured in a study of T cells in Graves' hyperthyroidism and ophthalmopathy. RNA transcripts yielded amplified TCR beta CDR3 regions. When the TCR CDR3 underwent first-round RT-PCR, the HTBI primer set was used. MiXCR, applied by TCRdb to the multiplex PCR reads, yields one record per CDR3 protein. The sample holds roughly 290,000 distinct CDR3 sequences, more than 10% seen once. The CDR3 covers 16 residues. V was pared by 5 bases and J by 9 bases, with 15 bases of the junction left unmatched. Germline lookup yields CDR1 SEHNR and CDR2 FQNEAQ (reference sequence). Recently diagnosed hyperthyroidism of less than 2 months' duration affected patients aged 18 to 65. Fresh peripheral blood, less than 11 ml of it, supplied the PBMCs. This clonotype showed up just a few times.

The genes are TRBV7-9 and TRBJ1-1; TRBD1 agrees at 10 bases. The TCR sequence derives from a woman aged 25 to 39 with Graves' hyperthyroidism that later progressed to Graves' ophthalmopathy. What was sequenced was blood. The CDR3 loop reads CASSPPLGGQGIKAFF. CDR3 nucleotide sequence: TGTGCCAGCAGCCCCCCCCTCGGGGGACAGGGGATTAAAGCTTTCTTT.